The 27 T cell receptor beta chains given below trace back to one sample, sequenced in a study of T cells in Graves' hyperthyroidism and ophthalmopathy. RNA transcripts provided the source from which TCR beta CDR3 regions were amplified. First-round RT-PCR targeting the TCR CDR3 was performed with the HTBI primer set. TCRdb re-called the multiplex PCR reads through MiXCR, storing one row per CDR3 protein. The sample lists 140,000 or so distinct CDR3 sequences; approximately 20% were seen once. The sample taken for sequencing was blood. Receptors originate from a woman aged 50 to 60 with Graves' hyperthyroidism that later progressed to Graves' ophthalmopathy.

This clonotype was detected many times. The CDR3 loop reads CASSKDRAPNNEQFF. CDR3 in DNA: TGTGCCAGCAGTAAGGACCGGGCCCCAAACAATGAGCAGTTCTTC. V gene TRBV6-1 combines with J gene TRBJ2-1; unclear D gene. Trimming pared 5 bases from V and 5 bases from J, leaving 16 bases between. Germline CDR1 is MNHNS and CDR2 is SASEGT. CDR3 length equals 15 residues.

This clonotype was seen more than once but under ten times. The chain joins TRBV5-1 to TRBJ1-2, with 9 bases lining up with TRBD1. The CDR3 runs to 15 residues. Germline CDR1 is SGHRS and CDR2 is YFSETQ. V lost 0 bases and J lost 8; bases outside the gene matches: 8. The CDR3 DNA reads as TGCGCCAGCAGCTTGGGGGCTACAGGGGGCGAAGGCTACACCTTC. Protein: CASSLGATGGEGYTF.

The chain links TRBV29-1 to TRBJ2-7, with 16 bases aligning to TRBD2. The CDR3 consists of 16 residues. V dropped 6 bases and J dropped 5; count of bases not matched to a gene: 10. CDR1 is SQVTM, CDR2 ANQGSEA, per germline. CDR3 in amino acids: CSVSYPGTSGGDEQYF. The CDR3 region has the DNA TGCAGCGTCTCCTACCCCGGGACTAGCGGGGGGGACGAGCAGTACTTC.

This clonotype appeared many times. The chain employs TRBV30 and TRBJ1-6; D is possibly TRBD1 (6 bases). The CDR3 has 14 residues. Germline CDR1 GTSNPN, CDR2 SVGIG (reference sequence). CDR3 nucleotides: TGTGTCACCACCGGGCAGGGGAGGAATTCACCCCTCCACTTT. It yields the protein CVTTGQGRNSPLHF.

In this sample, this clonotype turned up a few times. V and J are TRBV30 and TRBJ2-1, with D perhaps matching TRBD1 or TRBD2 (5 bases each). Germline CDR1 GTSNPN, CDR2 SVGIG (reference sequence). CDR3 length equals 15 residues. Trimming took 5 bases from V and 0 from J, leaving 14 bases between them. This CDR3 reads CAWAPRGSSYNEQFF. The DNA of the CDR3 is TGTGCCTGGGCCCCGAGGGGTAGCTCCTACAATGAGCAGTTCTTC.

This clonotype was counted a few times. The CDR3 reads CASRGTRSFGYTF. CDR3 nucleotides: TGTGCCAGCAGAGGGACAAGGAGCTTTGGCTACACCTTC. The chain is built from TRBV28 and TRBJ1-2, with D perhaps TRBD1 (6 bases). The V gene lost 6 bases and the J gene lost 7 bases, with 15 bases spanning the gap. This CDR3 contains 13 residues. Germline V gives CDR1 MDHEN, CDR2 SYDVKM.

The rearrangement links TRBV6-2 or TRBV6-3 to TRBJ2-1, with D hard to call. V lost 8 bases to trimming and J lost 10 bases, with 15 bases between them. The CDR3 spans 12 residues. Germline CDR1 is MNHEY and CDR2 is SVGEGT. CDR3 sequence: CASCEPIGEQFF. CDR3 sequence (DNA): TGTGCCAGCTGCGAACCAATTGGGGAGCAGTTCTTC.

V usage is TRBV13 and J usage is TRBJ1-5; maybe TRBD1 (6 bases). Deletions cut 6 bases from V and 3 bases from J, with 15 bases between. The germline V gene has CDR1 PRHDT and CDR2 FYEKMQ (reference sequence). The CDR3 consists of 15 residues. CDR3 residues: CASSLWGGANQPQHF. Written as DNA, the CDR3 is TGTGCCAGCAGTTTATGGGGGGGGGCCAATCAGCCCCAGCATTTT.

This clonotype was detected a few times. This chain joins TRBV9 and TRBJ1-1; tentatively, D is TRBD1 (6 bases). The CDR3 totals 13 residues. Germline-derived CDR1 and CDR2 are SGDLS and YYNGEE. Trimming took 3 bases from V and 4 from J, leaving 10 bases between them. CDR3 in DNA: TGTGCCAGCAGCGCTACAGGGACCACTGAAGCTTTCTTT. Protein product: CASSATGTTEAFF.

This clonotype was observed many times. The rearrangement links TRBV28 to TRBJ1-1, with 8 nucleotides matching TRBD1. Germline V gene data show CDR1 as MDHEN and CDR2 as SYDVKM. The CDR3 runs 17 residues. V lost 6 bases and J lost 1; bases outside the gene matches: 13. The CDR3 spells CASSPRPGTGPNTEAFF. The CDR3 nucleotides are TGTGCCAGCAGCCCCCGTCCCGGGACAGGTCCGAACACTGAAGCTTTCTTT. The whole variable domain, remainder taken from reference TRBV28 and TRBJ1-1, is DVKVTQSSRYLVKRTGEKVFLECVQDMDHENMFWYRQDPGLGLRLIYFSYDVKMKEKGDIPEGYSVSREKKERFSLILESASTNQTSMYLCASSPRPGTGPNTEAFFGQGTRLTVV.

This clonotype was observed many times. This rearrangement joins TRBV5-6 to TRBJ1-1; no clear D gene. Trimming stripped 3 bases from V and 4 bases from J, with 7 bases between. The CDR3 length is 12 residues. Germline CDR1 reads SGHDT; CDR2 reads YYEEEE. CDR3 DNA: TGTGCCAGCAGCTCGAACCCCACTGAAGCTTTCTTT. Translating it yields CASSSNPTEAFF.

The rearrangement links TRBV7-3 to TRBJ2-5, with D tentatively TRBD2 (7 bases). CDR1 is SGHTA and CDR2 is FQGTGA in the germline V gene. The ends were cut back, 3 bases at V and 5 bases at J, with 10 bases in the middle. The CDR3 is 13 residues long. The CDR3 DNA sequence: TGTGCCAGCAGCTTGAGGGGGGGTGAGACCCAGTACTTC. Its protein product is CASSLRGGETQYF.

This clonotype came up many times. CDR3 sequence reads: CASSQGWTANYRSYEQYF. The CDR3 DNA sequence: TGTGCCAGCAGCCAAGGGTGGACAGCAAATTACCGGTCCTACGAGCAGTACTTC. The chain employs TRBV3-1 and TRBJ2-7; TRBD1 might be the D (6 bases). The CDR3 sequence is 18 residues long. Germline V CDR1 and CDR2: LGHDT, YNNKEL (reference sequence). Trimming shortened V by 1 base and J by 1 base, and 20 bases separated the two germline ends.

The chain has TRBV20-1 and TRBJ2-7; D is uncertain. Germline values: CDR1 DFQATT, CDR2 SNEGSKA (reference sequence). This CDR3 region has 17 residues. Trimming removed 0 bases at V and 1 base at J, with 19 bases between. The CDR3 DNA sequence: TGCAGTGCTAGAGACTCGCGCTACACATTTAGGTCCTACGAGCAGTACTTC. Residues: CSARDSRYTFRSYEQYF.

This clonotype was detected many times. The chain couples TRBV30 to TRBJ1-1, with D possibly TRBD1 on 6 matching bases. This CDR3 has 13 residues. V was cut by 6 bases and J by 7 bases, with 18 bases left in between. Germline loops: CDR1 GTSNPN, CDR2 SVGIG (reference sequence). In DNA, the CDR3 is TGTGCCTGTACCGGACAGACTAAGGGTGAAGCTTTCTTT. This translates into CACTGQTKGEAFF.

V gene TRBV18 combines with J gene TRBJ2-7; 8 nucleotides match TRBD2. J was trimmed by 0 bases and V by 3 bases; bases with no gene match: 1. Germline V gene data show CDR1 as KGHSH and CDR2 as LQKENI. There are 14 residues in the CDR3. DNA of the CDR3: TGTGCCAGCTCACCCGGGACTAGCTCCTACGAGCAGTACTTC. Translation: CASSPGTSSYEQYF. Complete variable domain (other parts from reference TRBV18 and TRBJ2-7): NAGVMQNPRHLVRRRGQEARLRCSPMKGHSHVYWYRQLPEEGLKFMVYLQKENIIDESGMPKERFSAEFPKEGPSILRIQQVVRGDSAAYFCASSPGTSSYEQYFGPGTRLTVT.

This clonotype was counted ten times or more. This rearrangement joins TRBV18 to TRBJ2-2; D ambiguous. Germline-derived CDR1 and CDR2 are KGHSH and LQKENI. V was pared by 3 bases and J by 6 bases, with 14 bases between. The CDR3 extends over 15 amino acids. The DNA for the CDR3 is TGTGCCAGCTCACCGCCCAGCCCGGGTCCCGGGGAGCTGTTTTTT. This gives the protein CASSPPSPGPGELFF.

The rearrangement uses TRBV2 and TRBJ2-5; 9 bases line up with TRBD2. The CDR3 runs 15 residues. Trimming cost V 3 bases and J 5 bases; bases outside gene matches: 7. CDR1 SNHLY and CDR2 FYNNEI come from the germline V gene. The CDR3 nucleotides read TGTGCCAGCAGTGACGGGGCGGGAGGGATGGAGACCCAGTACTTC. This gives the protein CASSDGAGGMETQYF.

Many counts were recorded for this clonotype. The chain recombines TRBV20-1 with TRBJ2-3, with D unresolved. The V end was cut by 0 bases, the J end by 2 bases, with 12 bases between. There are 15 residues in the CDR3. CDR1 and CDR2 from the germline V gene are DFQATT and SNEGSKA (reference sequence). The CDR3 protein is CSARDNWVDTDTQYF. The CDR3 DNA reads TGCAGTGCTAGAGATAATTGGGTCGACACAGATACGCAGTATTTT.

The chain couples TRBV9 to TRBJ2-1, with 7 bases that match TRBD2. V shed 3 bases, J shed 0 bases, and the junction held 6 bases outside the gene matches. Germline V gives CDR1 SGDLS, CDR2 YYNGEE. This CDR3 is built from 16 residues. The CDR3 bases are TGTGCCAGCAGCGCGAAACGGGACTACTCCTACAATGAGCAGTTCTTC. Amino acid sequence: CASSAKRDYSYNEQFF.

V and J are TRBV12-3 or TRBV12-4 and TRBJ1-2, with D unclear. This CDR3 has 13 amino acids. V lost 5 bases and J lost 8, with 15 bases in between. The CDR3 here is CASSTSKSRGYTF. The CDR3 DNA is TGTGCCAGCAGTACCTCTAAGAGTCGCGGCTACACCTTC.

This clonotype was detected many times. The rearrangement links TRBV3-1 to TRBJ1-1; 7 nucleotides line up with TRBD1. Per the germline V gene, CDR1 is LGHDT and CDR2 is YNNKEL (reference sequence). The junction had 1 base not matched to a gene; V was cut back by 3 bases and J by 9 bases. CDR3 length: 11 amino acids. DNA for the CDR3: TGTGCCAGCAGCCAGAGGGGGCAAGCTTTCTTT. Its protein product is CASSQRGQAFF.

The sample holds many counts of this clonotype. This chain connects TRBV28 to TRBJ1-5; D unclear. With 7 bases removed from V and 5 bases from J, the gap between germline ends came to 15 bases. CDR1 is MDHEN and CDR2 is SYDVKM in the germline V gene. The CDR3 consists of 14 residues. DNA for the CDR3: TGTGCCAGCACCTTAGGCCGGACTTATCAGCCCCAGCATTTT. It specifies CASTLGRTYQPQHF.

About this clonotype: Being one base from a much bigger clone, this may be a read error. This chain connects TRBV28 to TRBJ1-5; maybe TRBD1 (6 bases). Trimming left V 7 bases short and J 3 bases short, with 16 bases between. From germline, CDR1 is MDHEN and CDR2 SYDVKM. The CDR3 is made up of 15 amino acids. The CDR3 bases are TGTGCCAGCATGGGGGGGGGGGCGGCCAATCAGCCCCAGCATTTT. Its translation is CASMGGGAANQPQHF.

This clonotype was seen repeatedly, ten times or more. The rearrangement joins TRBV7-8 to TRBJ2-3; 9 nucleotides line up with TRBD2. The CDR3 runs 17 residues. Germline V gene data show CDR1 as SGHVS and CDR2 as FQNEAQ. Trimming removed 1 base from V and 0 bases from J; junction bases left unmatched: 5. The CDR3 reads CASSLDSSGASTDTQYF. For the CDR3, the DNA is TGTGCCAGCAGCTTAGACTCTAGCGGGGCTAGCACAGATACGCAGTATTTT. Supplemented by reference TRBV7-8 and TRBJ2-3, the full variable domain reads GAGVSQSPRYKVAKRGQDVALRCDPISGHVSLFWYQQALGQGPEFLTYFQNEAQLDKSGLPSDRFFAERPEGSVSTLKIQRTQQEDSAVYLCASSLDSSGASTDTQYFGPGTRLTVL.

This clonotype was observed many times. The chain couples TRBV5-5 to TRBJ1-4; D is undetermined. V was cut by 0 bases and J by 8 bases, with 20 bases left in between. The length of the CDR3 is 17 residues. CDR1 is SGHKS, CDR2 YYEKEE, per germline (reference sequence). CDR3 region: CASSLEDATVGREKLFF. As DNA, the CDR3 is TGTGCCAGCAGCTTGGAAGACGCGACCGTGGGGAGGGAAAAACTGTTTTTT.

This clonotype was seen a handful of times. This chain uses TRBV28 with TRBJ2-1, with D unresolved. Germline loops: CDR1 MDHEN, CDR2 SYDVKM. The CDR3 covers 12 residues. V dropped 7 bases and J dropped 9 bases, with 13 bases sitting between them. Written as DNA, the CDR3 is TGTGCCAGCACTACGTTCCATGGTGAGCAGTTCTTC. Its translation: CASTTFHGEQFF.